This passage covers 25 T cell receptor beta chains from one sample sequenced in a study of blood T cell repertoires in COVID-19. Assay: immunoSEQ multiplex PCR; the TCRdb copy retains only in-frame clones and omits some. Of about 90,000 clones listed, around 88% were seen once; the top ten hold 1.2%. The sample comprised peripheral blood. These receptors came from a man older than 75 with active or convalescent COVID-19.

The V gene is TRBV28, the J gene TRBJ1-5; 9 bases are a match to TRBD1. V was pared by 6 bases and J by 4 bases, with 4 bases of the junction left unmatched. Germline V gene lookup returns CDR1 MDHEN and CDR2 SYDVKM. The CDR3 is made up of 14 amino acids. This chain's CDR3 is CASRDRGYNQPQHF. The CDR3 DNA sequence: TGTGCCAGCAGGGACAGGGGTTATAATCAGCCCCAGCATTTT.

This chain connects TRBV13 to TRBJ2-2, with a weak D call TRBD1 (5 bases). Trimming pared 9 bases from V and 5 bases from J, leaving 16 bases between. The CDR3 spans 14 residues. The germline CDR1 and CDR2 sequences are PRHDT and FYEKMQ (reference sequence). CDR3 nucleotides: TGTGCCAGTTCGCCAGGGTATCGAACCGGGGAGCTGTTTTTT. This sequence encodes CASSPGYRTGELFF. Full variable domain (remainder filled in from reference TRBV13 and TRBJ2-2): AAGVIQSPRHLIKEKRETATLKCYPIPRHDTVYWYQQGPGQDPQFLISFYEKMQSDKGSIPDRFSAQQFSDYHSELNMSSLELGDSALYFCASSPGYRTGELFFGEGSRLTVL.

The chain carries TRBV10-1 and TRBJ1-5; the D gene is possibly TRBD1 (6 bases). This CDR3 has 18 residues. Trimming left V 7 bases short and J 0 bases short, with 22 bases between. Looked up from germline, CDR1 is WNHNN and CDR2 is SYGVQD (reference sequence). In DNA, the CDR3 is TGCGCCAGCACGCCGGGACAATTCCCTGGGCGTAGCAATCAGCCCCAGCATTTT. It specifies CASTPGQFPGRSNQPQHF.

V and J are TRBV6-2 or TRBV6-3 and TRBJ2-4; tentatively, D is TRBD2 (5 bases). CDR1 is MNHEY and CDR2 is SVGEGT in the germline V gene. The CDR3 has 16 amino acids. The V end lost 2 bases, the J end lost 0 bases, and 11 bases lay between the germline ends. The CDR3 DNA is TGTGCCAGCAGTTACGACTATTCGTTAGCCAAAAACATTCAGTACTTC. It encodes CASSYDYSLAKNIQYF.

V is TRBV19 and J is TRBJ1-1; TRBD1 matches at 8 bases. CDR1 is LNHDA, CDR2 SQIVND, per germline (reference sequence). This CDR3 comprises 15 residues. Germline trimming cut 6 bases from V and 4 bases from J; bases unmatched to any gene: 10. The CDR3 DNA reads TGTGCCAGTAGGGCGACAGGGGAAGGACGCACTGAAGCTTTCTTT. Its translation: CASRATGEGRTEAFF. Filled out from reference TRBV19 and TRBJ1-1, the complete variable domain reads DGGITQSPKYLFRKEGQNVTLSCEQNLNHDAMYWYRQDPGQGLRLIYYSQIVNDFQKGDIAEGYSVSREKKESFPLTVTSAQKNPTAFYLCASRATGEGRTEAFFGQGTRLTVV.

The V call is TRBV11-3, the J call TRBJ2-1; 12 nucleotides align to TRBD2. The V segment lost 5 bases and the J segment 2 bases; nucleotides outside the gene matches: 4. This CDR3 comprises 16 residues. Germline CDR1 is SGHNT and CDR2 is YENEEA. CDR3 residues: CASSLAGGVPYNEQFF. The CDR3 DNA follows: TGTGCCAGCAGCCTAGCGGGAGGGGTCCCCTACAATGAGCAGTTCTTC.

V gene TRBV27 combines with J gene TRBJ2-2; perhaps TRBD1 as D (6 bases). V gave up 5 bases and J gave up 0 bases, with 10 bases separating them. CDR3 length equals 15 residues. CDR1 and CDR2 (germline): MNHEY, SMNVEV (reference sequence). CDR3 DNA sequence: TGTGCCAGCAGTGGGACACCCCCGAACACCGGGGAGCTGTTTTTT. Its protein product is CASSGTPPNTGELFF.

The chain is built from TRBV3-1 (or the pseudogene TRBV3-2) and TRBJ2-7, with 8 bases fitting TRBD2. The J segment lost 4 bases and the V segment lost 1 base, leaving 9 bases of the junction unmatched. The CDR3 is 16 residues long. CDR1 is LGHDT and CDR2 is YNNKEL in the germline V gene (reference sequence). The CDR3 loop is CASSQGLKRERYEQYF. In DNA, the CDR3 is TGTGCCAGCAGCCAAGGGCTAAAGCGGGAGCGTTACGAGCAGTACTTC.

This sequence joins TRBV12-3 or TRBV12-4 and TRBJ2-3, with TRBD2 matching 11 bases. Trimming removed 9 bases from V and 5 bases from J; junction bases left unmatched: 4. The CDR3 totals 13 residues. The CDR3 DNA reads TGTGCCAGTAGCGGGAGGGCCGGAGATACGCAGTATTTT. Its protein is CASSGRAGDTQYF.

Comments on this clone: The identical CDR3 is also encoded by other nucleotide sequences in the sample. This chain connects TRBV27 to TRBJ1-6; D is uncertain. CDR1 and CDR2 from the germline V gene are MNHEY and SMNVEV (reference sequence). Trimming cost V 3 bases and J 8 bases, with 5 bases left between them. The CDR3 loop spans 12 amino acids. The CDR3 spells CASSFRDSPLHF. CDR3 DNA: TGTGCCAGCAGTTTTCGAGATTCACCCCTCCACTTT.

The V call is TRBV2, the J call TRBJ2-3; maybe TRBD2 (5 bases). The germline CDR1 and CDR2 sequences are SNHLY and FYNNEI. CDR3 size: 14 residues. The V gene lost 8 bases and the J gene lost 0 bases, with 12 bases spanning the gap. The CDR3 loop is CASGNLASTDTQYF. CDR3 sequence (DNA): TGTGCCAGCGGCAACCTAGCTAGCACAGATACGCAGTATTTT. Together with reference TRBV2 and TRBJ2-3, the CDR3 gives the full variable domain: EPEVTQTPSHQVTQMGQEVILRCVPISNHLYFYWYRQILGQKVEFLVSFYNNEISEKSEIFDDQFSVERPDGSNFTLKIRSTKLEDSAMYFCASGNLASTDTQYFGPGTRLTVL.

The gene calls are TRBV6-6 and TRBJ2-7; maybe TRBD1 (6 bases). V was shortened by 6 bases and J by 0 bases, with 12 bases between the two germline ends. This CDR3 is 14 amino acids long. The germline V gene encodes CDR1 MNHNY and CDR2 SVGAGI (reference sequence). CDR3 nucleotide sequence: TGTGCCAGCAGCTCACAGGGATACTCCTACGAGCAGTACTTC. It translates to CASSSQGYSYEQYF.

J is TRBJ1-1 and V is TRBV5-1, with 10 bases that match TRBD1. The CDR3 runs to 15 residues. Germline V lookup: CDR1 SGHRS, CDR2 YFSETQ. Unmatched junction bases numbered 10, after V lost 4 bases and J lost 7 bases. CDR3 sequence (DNA): TGCGCCAGCAGCGCGGGGACAGGGGTCGCTTTTGAAGCTTTCTTT. This encodes CASSAGTGVAFEAFF.

The chain combines TRBV4-2 with TRBJ1-4, with 8 bases aligning to TRBD1. V lost 0 bases, J lost 7 bases, and 4 bases stayed unmatched. Germline V gives CDR1 LGHNA, CDR2 YNFKEQ. The CDR3 spans 15 residues. The CDR3 bases are TGTGCCAGCAGCCAAGATTGGACAGGGAGTGAAAAACTGTTTTTT. Its protein product is CASSQDWTGSEKLFF.

This chain links TRBV2 with TRBJ2-5; D is ambiguous. The germline V gene encodes CDR1 SNHLY and CDR2 FYNNEI. The CDR3 consists of 15 residues. Trimming removed 2 bases from V and 3 bases from J, with 13 bases in between. CDR3 bases: TGTGCCAGCAGTGAACAGTGGGCCCGGAAAGAGACCCAGTACTTC. This translates into CASSEQWARKETQYF.

This rearrangement joins TRBV7-2 to TRBJ1-6; TRBD1 is a possible D gene (5 bases). Trimming removed 1 base from V and 10 bases from J, with 17 bases in between. This CDR3 is 16 amino acids long. CDR1 and CDR2 from the germline V gene are SGHTA and FQGNSA. The CDR3 loop is CASSLVGRGGDSPLHF. The DNA of the CDR3 is TGTGCCAGCAGCTTAGTCGGGCGAGGAGGGGACTCACCCCTCCACTTT.

The rearrangement links TRBV5-6 to TRBJ2-5; 8 nucleotides match TRBD2. This CDR3 is 14 amino acids long. Germline CDR1 and CDR2: SGHDT and YYEEEE. Trimming removed 5 bases from V and 2 bases from J; junction bases left unmatched: 5. In DNA form, the CDR3 reads TGTGCCAGCAGGCAGACTAGCGCACAAGAGACCCAGTACTTC. Translation gives CASRQTSAQETQYF.

The genes are TRBV11-1 and TRBJ2-1; TRBD2 matches at 9 bases. With 5 bases clipped from V and 6 bases from J, the junction kept 5 bases outside the gene matches. In germline, CDR1 is SGHAT, CDR2 FQDESV (reference sequence). The CDR3 totals 14 residues. For the CDR3, the DNA is TGTGCCAGCAGCGCAACTAGCGGGTCCAATGAGCAGTTCTTC. Encoded protein: CASSATSGSNEQFF.

This clone occurred once. The chain couples TRBV7-8 to TRBJ2-7, with 11 positions matching TRBD2. With V trimmed by 5 bases and J by 1 base, 4 bases remained unmatched. Germline V gene sequence: CDR1 SGHVS, CDR2 FQNEAQ. The CDR3 has 15 amino acids. CDR3 amino acids: CASSVTSGSSYEQYF. Written as DNA, the CDR3 is TGTGCCAGCAGCGTCACTAGCGGGAGTTCCTACGAGCAGTACTTC.

This clone was counted a few times. The chain couples TRBV2 to TRBJ2-1; perhaps TRBD2 as D (5 bases). V was trimmed by 2 bases and J by 6 bases, leaving 11 bases between them. This CDR3 spans 14 amino acids. CDR1 is SNHLY, CDR2 FYNNEI, per germline. The CDR3: CASSETPGVNEQFF. The CDR3, as DNA: TGTGCCAGCAGTGAAACCCCCGGGGTCAATGAGCAGTTCTTC.

The genes are TRBV5-1 and TRBJ1-6; TRBD1 matches 8 bases. There are 16 residues in the CDR3. The germline CDR1 and CDR2 sequences are SGHRS and YFSETQ. J lost 8 bases, V lost 7 bases, and 14 bases had no gene match. DNA for the CDR3: TGCGCCAGCCAACCCCACCCCGGGACAGGTGATTCACCCCTCCACTTT. Translating it yields CASQPHPGTGDSPLHF.

The chain employs TRBV5-4 and TRBJ2-5; TRBD1 might be the D (5 bases). Germline CDR1 reads SGHNT; CDR2 reads YYREEE (reference sequence). The V end lost 0 bases, the J end lost 4 bases, and 16 bases lay between the germline ends. The CDR3 spans 16 residues. The CDR3 is CASSLDLGPKGETQYF. The DNA of the CDR3 is TGTGCCAGCAGCTTGGATCTGGGGCCTAAGGGAGAGACCCAGTACTTC. The full variable domain, in which reference TRBV5-4 and TRBJ2-5 provide the parts outside the CDR3, is ETGVTQSPTHLIKTRGQQVTLRCSSQSGHNTVSWYQQALGQGPQFIFQYYREEENGRGNFPPRFSGLQFPNYSSELNVNALELDDSALYLCASSLDLGPKGETQYFGPGTRLLVL.

The rearrangement uses TRBV18 and TRBJ2-7, with D perhaps matching TRBD1 (5 bases). The CDR3 sequence is 13 residues long. Trimming pared 5 bases from V and 6 bases from J, leaving 14 bases between. Germline V gene data show CDR1 as KGHSH and CDR2 as LQKENI. The CDR3 reads CASSTTAYSEQYF. CDR3 coding DNA: TGTGCCAGCTCAACGACAGCCTACTCCGAGCAGTACTTC.

This clone was observed once. In DNA, the CDR3 is TGTGCCAGCAGCTTAGATCGCCGGACAGATACGCAGTATTTT. Protein sequence: CASSLDRRTDTQYF. This rearrangement joins TRBV11-3 to TRBJ2-3; no clear D gene. Germline lookup yields CDR1 SGHNT and CDR2 YENEEA. V lost 0 bases, J lost 3 bases, and 7 bases lay in between. This CDR3 has 14 residues.

This sequence joins TRBV7-8 and TRBJ2-7, with D hard to call. The V and J ends lost 4 bases and 0 bases respectively, with 4 bases between them. Germline-derived CDR1 and CDR2 are SGHVS and FQNEAQ. This CDR3 has 12 amino acids. In DNA form, the CDR3 reads TGTGCCAGCAGCTCGAGCTCCTACGAGCAGTACTTC. Translating it yields CASSSSSYEQYF.